Following are 19 T cell receptor beta chains from one sample sequenced in a study of OX40 agonist ivuxolimab in advanced cancers. This table comes from immunoSEQ multiplex PCR, and its TCRdb copy is limited to in-frame clones, with some not included. The data hold tens of thousands of clones, with 89% observed a single time. The sample consisted of CD4+ or CD8+ T cells sorted from blood, taken in a trial of the OX40 agonist ivuxolimab. These receptor sequences come from an adult with an advanced solid tumor such as melanoma, head and neck, liver or kidney cancer.

This chain links TRBV5-1 with TRBJ2-3, with D possibly called TRBD1 or TRBD2 (5 bases each). V was pared by 0 bases and J by 6 bases, with 11 bases between. Germline-derived CDR1 and CDR2 are SGHRS and YFSETQ. The length of the CDR3 is 14 residues. Here the CDR3 reads CASSLGGARDTQYF. For the CDR3, the DNA is TGCGCCAGCAGCTTGGGAGGGGCCCGGGATACGCAGTATTTT.

The chain combines TRBV5-5 with TRBJ1-3; D is possibly TRBD1 (5 bases). CDR1 is SGHKS, CDR2 YYEKEE, per germline (reference sequence). Trimming left V 4 bases short and J 2 bases short, with 10 bases between. The CDR3 loop spans 14 amino acids. CDR3 protein: CASSVAGAGNTIYF. CDR3 in DNA: TGTGCCAGCAGCGTGGCGGGGGCTGGAAACACCATATATTTT.

The rearrangement links TRBV11-3 to TRBJ2-3; no clear D gene. Germline V CDR1 and CDR2: SGHNT, YENEEA. Trimming cost V 5 bases and J 6 bases, with 12 bases left between them. The CDR3 extends over 13 amino acids. CDR3 residues: CASSPLGLDTQYF. The CDR3 region has the DNA TGTGCCAGCAGCCCTCTTGGCCTGGATACGCAGTATTTT.

The chain couples TRBV5-4 to TRBJ1-1; D might be TRBD1 (5 bases). Per germline, CDR1 SGHNT and CDR2 YYREEE (reference sequence). With 0 bases removed from V and 3 bases from J, the gap between germline ends came to 12 bases. The CDR3 has 15 amino acids. For the CDR3, the DNA is TGTGCCAGCAGCTTGGATCCGGGGGAGGACACTGAAGCTTTCTTT. Amino acids: CASSLDPGEDTEAFF.

The chain joins TRBV15 to TRBJ1-1, with a weak D call TRBD1 (5 bases). This CDR3 is 17 amino acids long. The V gene's germline CDR1 is LNHNV and CDR2 YYDKDF (reference sequence). Deletions cut 1 base from V and 4 bases from J, with 19 bases between. The CDR3 DNA is TGTGCCACCAGCAGAGCTACCGTTAGGGGAGTGACCACTGAAGCTTTCTTT. This sequence encodes CATSRATVRGVTTEAFF. The complete variable domain, with remaining parts taken from reference TRBV15 and TRBJ1-1, reads DAMVIQNPRYQVTQFGKPVTLSCSQTLNHNVMYWYQQKSSQAPKLLFHYYDKDFNNEADTPDNFQSRRPNTSFCFLDIRSPGLGDTAMYLCATSRATVRGVTTEAFFGQGTRLTVV.

The chain employs TRBV10-2 and TRBJ2-3, with D hard to call. The germline gives CDR1 WSHSY, CDR2 SAAADI. This CDR3 region has 11 residues. V lost 3 bases and J lost 3, with 1 base in between. The CDR3 coding sequence is TGCGCCAGCAGTGAAACAGATACGCAGTATTTT. This codes for CASSETDTQYF.

The J gene is TRBJ1-2, the V gene TRBV30, with D possibly TRBD1 on 5 matching bases. The CDR3 is 14 amino acids. V lost 2 bases and J 1 base, leaving 11 bases between the germline ends. Per germline, CDR1 GTSNPN and CDR2 SVGIG (reference sequence). The CDR3 DNA reads TGTGCCTGGAGTCTGGACACGGTTAACTATGGCTACACCTTC. It is translated as CAWSLDTVNYGYTF.

This chain joins TRBV7-9 and TRBJ2-1; TRBD2 aligns across 11 bases. The CDR3 totals 17 residues. The germline gives CDR1 SEHNR, CDR2 FQNEAQ (reference sequence). V trimming: 7 bases; J trimming: 5 bases; junction bases outside the gene matches: 13. Here the CDR3 DNA reads TGTGCCAGCACCTTGATTTTTACTAGCGGGAGAGACAATGAGCAGTTCTTC. It is translated as CASTLIFTSGRDNEQFF.

The gene calls are TRBV19 and TRBJ2-7; 8 bases agree with TRBD1. Trimming at V came to 5 bases and at J to 3 bases, leaving 15 bases not matched to a gene. This CDR3 contains 17 residues. The germline V gene has CDR1 LNHDA and CDR2 SQIVND (reference sequence). CDR3 in DNA: TGTGCCAGTAGTTTCAGCGGTCCCCCGGACAGGGACTACGAGCAGTACTTC. This gives the protein CASSFSGPPDRDYEQYF.

The chain is built from TRBV7-2 and TRBJ1-2, with D possibly being TRBD1 (5 bases). Per germline, CDR1 SGHTA and CDR2 FQGNSA. The CDR3 runs to 16 residues. V gave up 2 bases and J gave up 1 base, with 14 bases separating them. The CDR3 coding sequence is TGTGCCAGCAGCTTACGTCCGGGGGAGGGTAACTATGGCTACACCTTC. Translating it yields CASSLRPGEGNYGYTF.

The chain combines TRBV14 with TRBJ2-5; 15 bases line up with TRBD2. The J segment lost 1 base and the V segment lost 2 bases, leaving 8 bases of the junction unmatched. Per germline, CDR1 SGHDN and CDR2 FVKESK. This CDR3 has 19 residues. The CDR3, as DNA: TGTGCCAGCAGCCAAAAAGGAGGACTAGCGGGAGGGCCCCAAGAGACCCAGTACTTC. Translating it yields CASSQKGGLAGGPQETQYF.

This rearrangement joins TRBV5-8 to TRBJ2-5, with D uncertain. The CDR3 contains 13 residues. Germline loops: CDR1 SGHTS, CDR2 YDEGEE. V lost 2 bases, J lost 5 bases, and 10 bases lay in between. The CDR3 coding sequence is TGTGCCAGCAGCTTTTTGCCCGGGGAGACCCAGTACTTC. Amino acid sequence: CASSFLPGETQYF.

This clone was detected only a few times. V and J are TRBV27 and TRBJ1-1, with D perhaps matching TRBD1 (6 bases). From germline, CDR1 is MNHEY and CDR2 SMNVEV (reference sequence). The CDR3 spans 18 residues. Between the trimmed V and J ends, which lost 0 bases and 0 bases, there was a span of 17 bases. The CDR3 sequence: CASSLSAGDSAVNTEAFF. The CDR3 DNA follows: TGTGCCAGCAGTTTATCCGCAGGGGATAGTGCGGTGAACACTGAAGCTTTCTTT.

V and J are TRBV29-1 and TRBJ1-1; D is unclear. V was shortened by 4 bases and J by 0 bases, with 9 bases between the two germline ends. Germline-derived CDR1 and CDR2 are SQVTM and ANQGSEA. The CDR3 has 13 residues. The CDR3 nucleotides are TGCAGCGTTGTAAATACAGTGAACACTGAAGCTTTCTTT. This sequence encodes CSVVNTVNTEAFF.

The rearrangement joins TRBV19 to TRBJ2-7, with 10 bases fitting TRBD2. The germline V gene encodes CDR1 LNHDA and CDR2 SQIVND (reference sequence). This CDR3 has 15 amino acids. V gave up 6 bases and J gave up 0 bases; unmatched junction bases: 5. The CDR3, as DNA: TGTGCCAGTAGAGGACTAGCGGCAAACTCCTACGAGCAGTACTTC. Its translation: CASRGLAANSYEQYF.

This clone was detected once. V gene TRBV19 combines with J gene TRBJ1-5, with 7 bases aligning to TRBD1. The CDR3 has 15 amino acids. Trimming removed 1 base from V and 4 bases from J; junction bases left unmatched: 4. Germline V gene data show CDR1 as LNHDA and CDR2 as SQIVND (reference sequence). The CDR3 loop is CASSIAGQSNQPQHF. The CDR3 coding sequence is TGTGCCAGTAGTATAGCGGGACAGAGTAATCAGCCCCAGCATTTT.

This clone has just one count. This chain links TRBV2 with TRBJ2-2, with TRBD1 identical over 7 bases. From germline, CDR1 is SNHLY and CDR2 FYNNEI. The CDR3 has 15 residues. Trimming at V came to 6 bases and at J to 4 bases, leaving 8 bases not matched to a gene. In DNA form, the CDR3 reads TGTGCCAGCAGATTAAACAGGGGTTCCACCGGGGAGCTGTTTTTT. This encodes CASRLNRGSTGELFF.

V gene TRBV18 combines with J gene TRBJ1-2, with 7 nucleotides matching TRBD1. Germline V lookup: CDR1 KGHSH, CDR2 LQKENI. The CDR3 extends over 15 amino acids. Trimming removed 3 bases from V and 2 bases from J; junction bases left unmatched: 6. The CDR3 here is CASSPSGQLNYGYTF. The CDR3 nucleotides read TGTGCCAGCTCACCCTCGGGACAGTTAAACTATGGCTACACCTTC.

The V call is TRBV10-3, the J call TRBJ2-7; 7 nucleotides align to TRBD1. The germline gives CDR1 ENHRY, CDR2 SYGVKD. J was trimmed by 1 base and V by 2 bases; bases with no gene match: 2. This CDR3 has 14 residues. For the CDR3, the DNA is TGTGCCATCAGTGAGAAGGGACAGTCCTACGAGCAGTACTTC. Encoded protein: CAISEKGQSYEQYF.